A selection of T cell receptor beta chains follows, all from one sample in a study of OX40 agonist ivuxolimab in advanced cancers. Profiled with immunoSEQ multiplex PCR; TCRdb holds only in-frame clones, not every one. The profile shows roughly 60,000 clones, approximately 90% of them singletons. Material: CD4+ or CD8+ T cells sorted from blood, obtained in a trial of the OX40 agonist ivuxolimab. The receptors shown here come from an adult with an advanced solid tumor such as melanoma, head and neck, liver or kidney cancer. Each CDR3 is given with its conserved first and last residue. The order of the fields is V gene, J gene, D gene, clone size, CDR3 protein, CDR3 DNA. The D gene is left open where the match is weak. Expanded clones are given a class, and other clones once, few, many or no size at all.

V gene: TRBV27; J gene: TRBJ2-7; D gene: TRBD1; clone size: -; CDR3 protein: CASSFGTGYHEQYF; CDR3 DNA: TGTGCCAGCAGTTTTGGGACAGGGTATCACGAGCAGTACTTC
V gene: TRBV6-6; J gene: TRBJ2-3; D gene: TRBD1; clone size: -; CDR3 protein: CASSYPDRAGTDTQYF; CDR3 DNA: TGTGCCAGCAGTTACCCGGACAGGGCGGGCACAGATACGCAGTATTTT
V gene: TRBV16; J gene: TRBJ1-4; D gene: TRBD1; clone size: -; CDR3 protein: CASSLGQGREKLFF; CDR3 DNA: TGTGCCAGCAGCCTCGGACAGGGGAGGGAAAAACTGTTTTTT
V gene: TRBV19; J gene: TRBJ2-7; D gene: -; clone size: -; CDR3 protein: CASSVSLSYEQYF; CDR3 DNA: TGTGCCAGTAGTGTCTCATTGTCCTACGAGCAGTACTTC
V gene: TRBV29-1; J gene: TRBJ2-7; D gene: -; clone size: -; CDR3 protein: CSVEDLENEQYF; CDR3 DNA: TGCAGCGTTGAAGATCTGGAGAACGAGCAGTACTTC
V gene: TRBV7-9; J gene: TRBJ2-7; D gene: -; clone size: -; CDR3 protein: CASWGTAYEQYF; CDR3 DNA: TGTGCCAGCTGGGGCACCGCCTACGAGCAGTACTTC
V gene: TRBV19; J gene: TRBJ2-2; D gene: -; clone size: -; CDR3 protein: CASSIDAGSGELFF; CDR3 DNA: TGTGCCAGTAGTATAGATGCCGGTTCCGGGGAGCTGTTTTTT
V gene: TRBV9; J gene: TRBJ1-1; D gene: -; clone size: -; CDR3 protein: CASSPPRHKPGGTEAFF; CDR3 DNA: TGTGCCAGCAGCCCCCCCCGTCACAAACCCGGGGGCACTGAAGCTTTCTTT
V gene: TRBV7-9; J gene: TRBJ2-5; D gene: -; clone size: -; CDR3 protein: CACRVGQETQYF; CDR3 DNA: TGTGCATGCAGGGTTGGTCAAGAGACCCAGTACTTC
V gene: TRBV19; J gene: TRBJ2-7; D gene: -; clone size: few; CDR3 protein: CASSTGYEQYF; CDR3 DNA: TGTGCCAGTAGTACTGGTTACGAGCAGTACTTC
V gene: TRBV7-9; J gene: TRBJ2-7; D gene: -; clone size: -; CDR3 protein: CASSLVTSRGYEQYF; CDR3 DNA: TGTGCCAGCAGCTTAGTTACGTCCAGGGGCTACGAGCAGTACTTC
V gene: TRBV7-6; J gene: TRBJ2-3; D gene: -; clone size: -; CDR3 protein: CASSLEPRGTDTQYF; CDR3 DNA: TGTGCCAGCAGCTTAGAGCCCAGGGGCACAGATACGCAGTATTTT
V gene: TRBV19; J gene: TRBJ1-5; D gene: TRBD1; clone size: -; CDR3 protein: CASKITGGRSNQPQHF; CDR3 DNA: TGTGCCAGTAAGATCACAGGGGGCAGGAGCAATCAGCCCCAGCATTTT
V gene: TRBV6-1; J gene: TRBJ2-4; D gene: -; clone size: once; CDR3 protein: CASRASRNIQYF; CDR3 DNA: TGTGCCAGCAGAGCCTCGCGGAACATTCAGTACTTC
V gene: TRBV27; J gene: TRBJ2-7; D gene: -; clone size: -; CDR3 protein: CASSLGAGFGPYEQYF; CDR3 DNA: TGTGCCAGCAGTTTAGGGGCAGGGTTTGGCCCCTACGAGCAGTACTTC
V gene: TRBV20-1; J gene: TRBJ1-1; D gene: -; clone size: once; CDR3 protein: CRGGQNGAFF; CDR3 DNA: TGCAGGGGGGGGCAGAATGGAGCTTTCTTT
V gene: TRBV19; J gene: TRBJ2-1; D gene: TRBD2; clone size: -; CDR3 protein: CASTPSGAGYNEQFF; CDR3 DNA: TGTGCCAGTACCCCAAGCGGGGCGGGGTACAATGAGCAGTTCTTC
V gene: TRBV6-1; J gene: TRBJ2-3; D gene: TRBD2; clone size: -; CDR3 protein: CASRGLGGRDTQYF; CDR3 DNA: TGTGCCAGCAGGGGACTAGGCGGGAGAGATACGCAGTATTTT
V gene: TRBV5-4; J gene: TRBJ2-7; D gene: TRBD1; clone size: -; CDR3 protein: CASSWDRGAYEQYF; CDR3 DNA: TGTGCCAGCAGCTGGGACAGGGGGGCCTACGAGCAGTACTTC
V gene: TRBV15; J gene: TRBJ1-2; D gene: TRBD1; clone size: -; CDR3 protein: CATSRDLTGDGYTF; CDR3 DNA: TGTGCCACCAGCAGAGACCTGACAGGGGATGGCTACACCTTC
V gene: TRBV2; J gene: TRBJ2-7; D gene: -; clone size: -; CDR3 protein: CASSTDSLDGRSLRGTLYEQYF; CDR3 DNA: TGTGCCAGCAGTACTGACTCCCTGGACGGGAGAAGCCTACGTGGTACCCTCTACGAGCAGTACTTC
V gene: TRBV19; J gene: TRBJ1-1; D gene: TRBD1; clone size: -; CDR3 protein: CASSPTGGVTEAFF; CDR3 DNA: TGTGCCAGTAGCCCAACAGGGGGAGTCACTGAAGCTTTCTTT
V gene: TRBV27; J gene: TRBJ1-4; D gene: -; clone size: once; CDR3 protein: CASSLARGPNEKLFF; CDR3 DNA: TGTGCCAGCAGCCTAGCCAGGGGACCTAATGAAAAACTGTTTTTT
V gene: TRBV7-9; J gene: TRBJ2-7; D gene: -; clone size: -; CDR3 protein: CASSHTRILGTYEQYF; CDR3 DNA: TGTGCCAGCAGCCATACCCGGATCCTGGGAACCTACGAGCAGTACTTC
V gene: TRBV10-1; J gene: TRBJ2-7; D gene: -; clone size: -; CDR3 protein: CASSESPYEQYF; CDR3 DNA: TGCGCCAGCAGTGAGTCGCCATACGAGCAGTACTTC
V gene: TRBV7-8; J gene: TRBJ1-1; D gene: -; clone size: -; CDR3 protein: CASSLVVQPNTEAFF; CDR3 DNA: TGTGCCAGCAGCTTAGTTGTACAGCCGAACACTGAAGCTTTCTTT
V gene: TRBV27; J gene: TRBJ2-7; D gene: -; clone size: once; CDR3 protein: CASSFLPSGEQYF; CDR3 DNA: TGTGCCAGCAGTTTCCTCCCCTCGGGGGAGCAGTACTTC
V gene: TRBV14; J gene: TRBJ2-1; D gene: TRBD1; clone size: -; CDR3 protein: CASSQVEGAFYNEQFF; CDR3 DNA: TGTGCCAGCAGCCAAGTCGAGGGGGCTTTTTACAATGAGCAGTTCTTC
V gene: TRBV5-5; J gene: TRBJ2-1; D gene: TRBD2; clone size: -; CDR3 protein: CASSPGLAGYNEQFF; CDR3 DNA: TGTGCCAGCAGCCCGGGACTAGCGGGTTACAATGAGCAGTTCTTC
V gene: TRBV30; J gene: TRBJ2-7; D gene: -; clone size: -; CDR3 protein: CACFCAPPSSEQCF; CDR3 DNA: TGTGCCTGCTTTTGTGCCCCACCCTCCAGCGAGCAGTGCTTC
V gene: TRBV6-1; J gene: TRBJ1-1; D gene: TRBD1; clone size: -; CDR3 protein: CASSADRAHTEAFF; CDR3 DNA: TGTGCCAGCAGTGCAGACAGGGCACACACTGAAGCTTTCTTT
V gene: TRBV19; J gene: TRBJ2-1; D gene: -; clone size: -; CDR3 protein: CASSMFSGGMRNEQFF; CDR3 DNA: TGTGCCAGTAGTATGTTTTCTGGCGGGATGCGGAATGAGCAGTTCTTC
V gene: TRBV4-1; J gene: TRBJ2-7; D gene: -; clone size: -; CDR3 protein: CASSQVLANYEQYF; CDR3 DNA: TGCGCCAGCAGCCAAGTCCTGGCGAACTACGAGCAGTACTTC
V gene: TRBV7-6; J gene: TRBJ2-7; D gene: -; clone size: -; CDR3 protein: CASSLGGQNYEQYF; CDR3 DNA: TGTGCCAGCAGCTTAGGTGGCCAAAACTACGAGCAGTACTTC
V gene: TRBV7-2; J gene: TRBJ2-7; D gene: -; clone size: -; CDR3 protein: CASSFNPNSESLNTYEQYF; CDR3 DNA: TGTGCCAGCAGCTTTAATCCTAACAGTGAGTCACTTAACACCTACGAGCAGTACTTC
V gene: TRBV2; J gene: TRBJ2-7; D gene: -; clone size: -; CDR3 protein: CASTGPKSSYEQYF; CDR3 DNA: TGTGCCAGCACGGGACCCAAAAGCTCCTACGAGCAGTACTTC
V gene: TRBV6-5; J gene: TRBJ1-2; D gene: -; clone size: -; CDR3 protein: CASSRSQLYGYTF; CDR3 DNA: TGTGCCAGCAGCCGGTCACAGCTCTATGGCTACACCTTC
V gene: TRBV6-5; J gene: TRBJ2-7; D gene: -; clone size: -; CDR3 protein: CASSYSRQESSYEQYF; CDR3 DNA: TGTGCCAGCAGTTACTCGAGGCAGGAGAGCTCCTACGAGCAGTACTTC
V gene: TRBV27; J gene: TRBJ2-1; D gene: TRBD1; clone size: -; CDR3 protein: CASGRGQGALGWQFF; CDR3 DNA: TGTGCCAGCGGGAGAGGGCAGGGGGCTTTGGGGTGGCAGTTCTTC
V gene: TRBV10-1; J gene: TRBJ2-7; D gene: -; clone size: -; CDR3 protein: CASSEGLSYEQYF; CDR3 DNA: TGCGCCAGCAGTGAGGGACTCTCCTACGAGCAGTACTTC
V gene: TRBV19; J gene: TRBJ2-7; D gene: -; clone size: -; CDR3 protein: CASSNGGSYEQYF; CDR3 DNA: TGTGCCAGTAGTAACGGGGGATCCTACGAGCAGTACTTC